Listed here are 5 T cell receptor beta chains from one sample, sequenced in a study of T cell responses to AZD1222 COVID-19 vaccine. Repertoires were generated with immunoSEQ multiplex PCR, while TCRdb's copy carries only in-frame clones and drops some. The table lists some 80,000 clones, approximately 89% of them singletons. Specimen: peripheral blood, collected 28 days after the second dose of the MenACWY control vaccine. These receptors originate from an adult who received the MenACWY meningococcal vaccine as a control.

The gene calls are TRBV3-1 (or the pseudogene TRBV3-2) and TRBJ1-1, with a tentative D call TRBD1 (5 bases). Germline V gene data show CDR1 as LGHDT and CDR2 as YNNKEL (reference sequence). Between the trimmed V and J ends, which lost 0 bases and 7 bases, there was a span of 15 bases. CDR3 size: 15 residues. CDR3 DNA sequence: TGTGCCAGCAGCCAAGATCGGAGCAGGGCGCGTGAAGCTTTCTTT. Translating it yields CASSQDRSRAREAFF.

The rearrangement uses TRBV5-4 and TRBJ1-5; D is ambiguous. CDR1 SGHNT and CDR2 YYREEE come from the germline V gene (reference sequence). The CDR3 loop spans 17 amino acids. V lost 3 bases and J 0 bases, leaving 16 bases between the germline ends. DNA for the CDR3: TGTGCCAGCAGCTCCACGGGGAGAGAAGATAGCAATCAGCCCCAGCATTTT. Protein sequence: CASSSTGREDSNQPQHF.

This chain links TRBV3-1 (or the pseudogene TRBV3-2) with TRBJ1-3, with a tentative D call TRBD1 (6 bases). Trimming removed 1 base from V and 0 bases from J, with 7 bases in between. This CDR3 contains 15 residues. Germline CDR1 LGHDT, CDR2 YNNKEL (reference sequence). In nucleotides, the CDR3 is TGTGCCAGCAGCCAAGGGGGGGCCTCTGGAAACACCATATATTTT. Its protein is CASSQGGASGNTIYF.

V and J are TRBV6-5 and TRBJ1-2; 7 bases match TRBD1. This CDR3 has 13 amino acids. V was pared by 5 bases and J by 6 bases, with 6 bases of the junction left unmatched. The germline V gene encodes CDR1 MNHEY and CDR2 SVGAGI. In DNA, the CDR3 is TGTGCCAGCAGTCCGGTACAGGGGAATGGCTACACCTTC. Its protein is CASSPVQGNGYTF.

The V and J genes are TRBV5-1 and TRBJ2-2, with 8 bases that match TRBD2. Germline-derived CDR1 and CDR2 are SGHRS and YFSETQ. V was clipped by 7 bases and J by 2 bases; unmatched bases: 4. The CDR3 is made up of 14 amino acids. The CDR3 nucleotides are TGCGCCAGCTACAGCGGGGGAAACACCGGGGAGCTGTTTTTT. This codes for CASYSGGNTGELFF.